Presented here are 30 T cell receptor beta chains from one specimen sequenced in a study of T cell changes during pregnancy in multiple sclerosis. Produced via immunoSEQ multiplex PCR; TCRdb's table is partial and in-frame only. The sample records 20,000 to 25,000 clones, approximately 90% being singletons. The starting material was CD4+ T cells from peripheral blood mononuclear cells, obtained in the third trimester of pregnancy. The source of these receptors is a female donor with multiple sclerosis, enrolled in a pregnancy study.

This clone has a single count. The rearrangement uses TRBV2 and TRBJ1-6, with 9 bases aligning to TRBD1. CDR3 length: 14 residues. V was clipped by 7 bases and J by 18 bases; unmatched bases: 16. Per germline, CDR1 SNHLY and CDR2 FYNNEI. CDR3 in DNA: TGTGCCAGCAATCCTGACAGGGGGACCCGCCAGGACCACTTT. Encoded protein: CASNPDRGTRQDHF. Together with reference TRBV2 and TRBJ1-6, the CDR3 gives the full variable domain: EPEVTQTPSHQVTQMGQEVILRCVPISNHLYFYWYRQILGQKVEFLVSFYNNEISEKSEIFDDQFSVERPDGSNFTLKIRSTKLEDSAMYFCASNPDRGTRQDHFGNGTRLTVT.

The rearrangement joins TRBV7-9 to TRBJ1-1, with D unclear. V was trimmed by 5 bases and J by 5 bases, leaving 9 bases between them. Germline CDR1 and CDR2: SEHNR and FQNEAQ (reference sequence). The CDR3 has 12 amino acids. In DNA, the CDR3 is TGTGCCAGCAGCACCGAGGGAACTGAAGCTTTCTTT. Residues: CASSTEGTEAFF. Supplemented by reference TRBV7-9 and TRBJ1-1, the full variable domain reads DTGVSQNPRHKITKRGQNVTFRCDPISEHNRLYWYRQTLGQGPEFLTYFQNEAQLEKSRLLSDRFSAERPKGSFSTLEIQRTEQGDSAMYLCASSTEGTEAFFGQGTRLTVV.

This sequence joins TRBV19 and TRBJ1-1; 7 bases are a match to TRBD1. Trimming removed 10 bases from V and 8 bases from J; junction bases left unmatched: 13. Germline V CDR1 and CDR2: LNHDA, SQIVND (reference sequence). CDR3 length: 13 amino acids. The CDR3 loop reads CATANRDRLEAFF. The CDR3 DNA sequence: TGTGCCACCGCAAACCGGGACAGACTCGAAGCTTTCTTT.

This rearrangement joins TRBV2 to TRBJ1-5; D is possibly TRBD1 (6 bases). The CDR3 runs 15 residues. V lost 8 bases to trimming and J lost 4 bases, with 18 bases between them. The germline CDR1 and CDR2 sequences are SNHLY and FYNNEI. CDR3 DNA: TGTGCCAGCTCACAGGACAGCAAAGTTAATCAGCCCCAGCATTTT. Its translation is CASSQDSKVNQPQHF.

J is TRBJ1-2 and V is TRBV4-3, with TRBD1 matching 7 bases. CDR1 is LGHNA and CDR2 is YSLEER in the germline V gene. The trim removed 1 base at V and 4 bases at J, leaving 3 bases unmatched. The CDR3 contains 14 residues. CDR3 coding DNA: TGCGCCAGCAGCCAAGTTTCAGGGGGCTATGGCTACACCTTC. Its protein is CASSQVSGGYGYTF.

The CDR3 reads CASTRGPDTGELFF. In DNA form, the CDR3 reads TGTGCCAGCACGAGGGGGCCGGACACCGGGGAGCTGTTTTTT. The chain has TRBV5-5 and TRBJ2-2; 7 nucleotides line up with TRBD1. CDR1 SGHKS and CDR2 YYEKEE come from the germline V gene (reference sequence). With 6 bases clipped from V and 3 bases from J, the junction kept 5 bases outside the gene matches. This CDR3 has 14 residues. Full variable domain (outside the CDR3, taken from reference TRBV5-5 and TRBJ2-2): DAGVTQSPTHLIKTRGQQVTLRCSPISGHKSVSWYQQVLGQGPQFIFQYYEKEERGRGNFPDRFSARQFPNYSSELNVNALLLGDSALYLCASTRGPDTGELFFGEGSRLTVL.

The rearrangement joins TRBV7-9 to TRBJ1-4; no reliable D call. Germline CDR1 and CDR2: SEHNR and FQNEAQ (reference sequence). The CDR3 runs 12 residues. V was cut by 4 bases and J by 6 bases, with 6 bases left in between. CDR3 amino acids: CASSWRDEKLFF. The CDR3 DNA is TGTGCCAGCAGCTGGAGAGATGAAAAACTGTTTTTT.

The V call is TRBV7-2, the J call TRBJ2-1; TRBD2 matches 13 bases. This CDR3 spans 16 amino acids. Germline CDR1 reads SGHTA; CDR2 reads FQGNSA. V shed 5 bases, J shed 9 bases, and the junction held 10 bases outside the gene matches. Here the CDR3 reads CASSDILAGGPIEQFF. The DNA of the CDR3 is TGTGCCAGCAGCGACATACTAGCGGGGGGGCCGATTGAGCAGTTCTTC.

The CDR3 nucleotides are TGTGCCAGCAGCTTCGCGGGAATTGGGGAGACCCAGTACTTC. This gives the protein CASSFAGIGETQYF. The chain uses TRBV5-4 and TRBJ2-5; possible D gene TRBD2, 6 bases. Germline lookup yields CDR1 SGHNT and CDR2 YYREEE (reference sequence). The ends were cut back, 2 bases at V and 5 bases at J, with 13 bases in the middle. The CDR3 sequence is 14 residues long.

This clone showed up just a few times. Here the CDR3 DNA reads TGTGCCAGCAGCGCAGGGACTAGTCTCTACGAGCAGTACTTC. Its translation is CASSAGTSLYEQYF. The gene calls are TRBV9 and TRBJ2-7, with 8 bases lining up with TRBD2. Germline V gene sequence: CDR1 SGDLS, CDR2 YYNGEE. This CDR3 contains 14 residues. V lost 3 bases and J lost 3; bases outside the gene matches: 5.

V and J are TRBV2 and TRBJ2-3; 8 positions agree with TRBD2. V lost 9 bases, J lost 5 bases, and 13 bases stayed unmatched. The CDR3 has 15 residues. CDR1 and CDR2 from the germline V gene are SNHLY and FYNNEI. This chain's CDR3 is CASKSARGDGDTQYF. The CDR3 DNA reads as TGTGCCAGTAAGAGTGCGCGGGGGGATGGAGATACGCAGTATTTT.

The chain has TRBV5-8 and TRBJ2-6; 8 nucleotides line up with TRBD1. Germline loops: CDR1 SGHTS, CDR2 YDEGEE. The V gene end was trimmed by 5 bases and the J gene end by 4 bases; junction bases not matched to a gene: 17. This CDR3 contains 19 residues. The CDR3 bases are TGTGCCAGCAGATTCGGAATTAAATCAGGGGGCCTGGGGGCCAACGTCCTGACTTTC. Encoded protein: CASRFGIKSGGLGANVLTF.

The chain has TRBV5-1 and TRBJ1-2; a weak D match, TRBD1 (5 bases). From germline, CDR1 is SGHRS and CDR2 YFSETQ. The CDR3 is 16 residues long. Trimming cost V 4 bases and J 8 bases, with 24 bases left between them. The CDR3 bases are TGCGCCAGCAGCCCCCTAACGTCCCAGGGCTGGATAGGCTACACCTTC. Translation gives CASSPLTSQGWIGYTF.

The V and J genes are TRBV2 and TRBJ1-1; D is ambiguous. The CDR3 covers 8 residues. The germline V gene has CDR1 SNHLY and CDR2 FYNNEI. V lost 11 bases to trimming and J lost 13 bases, with 11 bases between them. The CDR3 coding sequence is TGTGCCTCTCAGCAGGATTTCTTT. Its translation: CASQQDFF.

The gene calls are TRBV15 and TRBJ1-6, with D unresolved. V shed 3 bases and J shed 6 bases, with 3 bases lying between them. The CDR3 runs 12 residues. Germline assignment: CDR1 LNHNV and CDR2 YYDKDF (reference sequence). In DNA, the CDR3 is TGTGCCACCAGCAGCAGTAATTCACCCCTCCACTTT. Its protein product is CATSSSNSPLHF.

The chain combines TRBV5-4 with TRBJ1-5; 7 bases align to TRBD1. The germline gives CDR1 SGHNT, CDR2 YYREEE (reference sequence). The CDR3 covers 17 residues. V was clipped by 0 bases and J by 2 bases; unmatched bases: 8. CDR3 residues: CASSLEPRGVCNQPQHF. The CDR3 nucleotides are TGTGCCAGCAGCTTGGAGCCCAGGGGGGTATGCAATCAGCCCCAGCATTTT.

This clone was picked up one time. The chain carries TRBV5-1 and TRBJ1-3; D is unresolved. CDR1 and CDR2 (germline): SGHRS, YFSETQ. Trimming cost V 7 bases and J 4 bases, with 9 bases left between them. The CDR3 sequence is 12 residues long. CDR3 nucleotides: TGCGCCAGCCTAATACAGGGAAACACCATATATTTT. This encodes CASLIQGNTIYF.

The chain combines TRBV6-5 with TRBJ2-7, with 10 nucleotides matching TRBD1. This CDR3 contains 14 residues. V dropped 7 bases and J dropped 1; count of bases not matched to a gene: 4. Germline assignment: CDR1 MNHEY and CDR2 SVGAGI. In DNA form, the CDR3 reads TGTGCCAGCACTCGGACAGGGGGATCCTACGAGCAGTACTTC. Protein product: CASTRTGGSYEQYF.

This clone was counted a few times. The genes are TRBV5-4 and TRBJ2-2; 11 nucleotides align to TRBD2. From germline, CDR1 is SGHNT and CDR2 YYREEE (reference sequence). This CDR3 spans 16 amino acids. Unmatched junction bases numbered 3, after V lost 4 bases and J lost 1 base. The CDR3 nucleotides read TGTGCCAGCAGCCCCCTAGCGGGGGGGAACACCGGGGAGCTGTTTTTT. The encoded protein is CASSPLAGGNTGELFF.

The J gene is TRBJ1-2, the V gene TRBV5-1; the match to TRBD1 covers 10 bases. The CDR3 is 16 amino acids. Germline V gives CDR1 SGHRS, CDR2 YFSETQ. The V and J ends lost 4 bases and 0 bases, in that order; junction bases with no gene match: 6. In nucleotides, the CDR3 is TGCGCCAGCAGCAAGGGACAGGGGATACCTAACTATGGCTACACCTTC. This translates into CASSKGQGIPNYGYTF.

The chain links TRBV19 to TRBJ2-1; no clear D. V gave up 2 bases and J gave up 7 bases, with 3 bases separating them. The CDR3 is 11 amino acids. Germline V CDR1 and CDR2: LNHDA, SQIVND (reference sequence). The CDR3 DNA reads TGTGCCAGTAGTATACGGAATGAGCAGTTCTTC. The encoded protein is CASSIRNEQFF.

This rearrangement joins TRBV5-1 to TRBJ2-3, with 16 bases that match TRBD2. With V trimmed by 4 bases and J by 4 bases, 9 bases remained unmatched. The CDR3 loop spans 18 amino acids. CDR1 is SGHRS, CDR2 YFSETQ, per germline. In DNA form, the CDR3 reads TGCGCCAGCAGCCGGGGACTAGCGGGGGGGCCTAGCGCAGATACGCAGTATTTT. Its protein product is CASSRGLAGGPSADTQYF.

This clone was counted a single time. The chain carries TRBV27 and TRBJ1-3; maybe TRBD1 (5 bases). Trimming cost V 5 bases and J 7 bases, with 15 bases left between them. The germline V gene encodes CDR1 MNHEY and CDR2 SMNVEV (reference sequence). The CDR3 extends over 14 amino acids. The DNA of the CDR3 is TGTGCCAGCAGTGAAAGGGGTCGGGAGAACACCATATATTTT. The encoded protein is CASSERGRENTIYF.

This clone was observed a single time. J is TRBJ2-2 and V is TRBV7-6, with unresolved D. CDR1 is SGHVS and CDR2 is FNYEAQ in the germline V gene. The CDR3 is 16 residues long. Trimming cost V 3 bases and J 7 bases, with 18 bases left between them. The CDR3 here is CASSLTSRPTGGELFF. The CDR3 DNA follows: TGTGCCAGCAGCTTGACCTCCAGGCCCACTGGCGGGGAGCTGTTTTTT.

This clone was seen a handful of times. J is TRBJ1-2 and V is TRBV7-9; perhaps TRBD1 as D (5 bases). Looked up from germline, CDR1 is SEHNR and CDR2 is FQNEAQ (reference sequence). This CDR3 spans 16 amino acids. The V gene lost 0 bases and the J gene lost 0 bases, with 11 bases spanning the gap. This CDR3 reads CASSLAGREANYGYTF. The CDR3 nucleotides read TGTGCCAGCAGCTTAGCGGGCAGGGAAGCTAACTATGGCTACACCTTC.

The CDR3 bases are TGTGCCAGCAGTAACGACTTCTATGGCTACACCTTC. Translating gives CASSNDFYGYTF. This chain joins TRBV6-5 and TRBJ1-2, with D unresolved. CDR3 size: 12 residues. Germline assignment: CDR1 MNHEY and CDR2 SVGAGI. Deletions cut 5 bases from V and 4 bases from J, with 8 bases between.

This clone was seen once. The chain combines TRBV11-2 with TRBJ1-2; TRBD1 matches 7 bases. CDR3 length: 12 amino acids. The germline gives CDR1 SGHAT, CDR2 FQNNGV. The V and J ends lost 5 bases and 8 bases, in that order; junction bases with no gene match: 5. CDR3 in DNA: TGTGCCAGCAGCCGACAGGGCGTGGGCTACACCTTC. The encoded protein is CASSRQGVGYTF.

V usage is TRBV7-8 and J usage is TRBJ1-5; tentatively, D is TRBD1 (6 bases). This CDR3 has 15 residues. V was trimmed by 4 bases and J by 0 bases, leaving 10 bases between them. Germline CDR1 is SGHVS and CDR2 is FQNEAQ. CDR3 residues: CASSSGQFSNQPQHF. CDR3 sequence (DNA): TGTGCCAGCAGCTCCGGACAGTTTAGCAATCAGCCCCAGCATTTT.

This clone was recorded only once. The chain links TRBV28 to TRBJ1-2; D possibly corresponds to TRBD1 (6 bases). Germline V gene sequence: CDR1 MDHEN, CDR2 SYDVKM. The CDR3 runs to 15 residues. Between the trimmed V and J ends, which lost 5 bases and 2 bases, there was a span of 15 bases. CDR3 coding DNA: TGTGCCAGCAGTCGTATAAGAAGGGGGAACTATGGCTACACCTTC. Translated: CASSRIRRGNYGYTF.

This rearrangement joins TRBV5-1 to TRBJ1-1, with TRBD1 identical over 7 bases. Germline CDR1 and CDR2: SGHRS and YFSETQ. This CDR3 is built from 14 residues. V shed 1 base and J 6 bases; nucleotides not matched to a gene: 6. CDR3 nucleotide sequence: TGCGCCAGCAGCTTGCTGACAGGGAGTGCTGAAGCTTTCTTT. Translation gives CASSLLTGSAEAFF.